The rows below give T cell receptor beta chains drawn from one sample of a study of shared clonotypes between healthy human individuals. The method was immunoSEQ multiplex PCR; TCRdb's version includes in-frame clones alone and lacks a portion of them. Here the sample spans tens of thousands of clones, about 61% being singletons. Input material: memory CD8+ T cells sorted from blood. These receptors all stem from a young man in good health. Each CDR3 is given with its conserved first and last residue. A D gene is named only where the DNA matches it firmly. The listing skips clone size in some rows; elsewhere it reads once, few, many or a size class.

.	TRBV7-9	TRBJ2-5	.	14	CASSSTGAQETQYF	TGTGCCAGCAGCTCCACCGGGGCCCAAGAGACCCAGTACTTC
.	TRBV21-1	TRBJ2-7	.	12	CASSNPTDEQYF	TGTGCCAGCAGCAATCCTACAGACGAGCAGTACTTC
.	TRBV28	TRBJ2-7	.	13	CASSPHRSYEQYF	TGTGCCAGCAGTCCCCATCGGTCCTACGAGCAGTACTTC
.	TRBV4-2	TRBJ2-3	.	17	CASSPHPWGASTDTQYF	TGTGCCAGCAGCCCGCACCCATGGGGGGCTAGCACAGATACGCAGTATTTT
.	TRBV5-1	TRBJ1-1	TRBD1	21	CASSLAGYSPLRAQGAFGAFF	TGCGCCAGCAGCTTGGCCGGGTACTCCCCCCTCCGGGCACAGGGGGCATTCGGAGCTTTCTTT
.	TRBV28	TRBJ2-3	.	15	CASSFDHSSTDTQYF	TGTGCCAGCAGTTTTGACCACTCTAGCACAGATACGCAGTATTTT
.	TRBV25-1	TRBJ2-3	.	14	CASSGPHPSDTQYF	TGTGCCAGCAGTGGCCCACACCCTTCAGATACGCAGTATTTT
.	TRBV7-9	TRBJ2-1	TRBD2	14	CASSSLGGRNEQFF	TGTGCCAGCAGCTCGCTGGGAGGGAGGAATGAGCAGTTCTTC
few	TRBV11-2	TRBJ1-1	.	12	CASSFGGAEAFF	TGTGCCAGCAGCTTTGGTGGGGCTGAAGCTTTCTTT
once	TRBV7-8	TRBJ2-5	.	16	CASSLRVAGSGETQYF	TGTGCCAGCAGCTTACGGGTGGCGGGGAGTGGCGAGACCCAGTACTTC
.	TRBV7-2	TRBJ2-1	.	13	CASSLGFEYEQFF	TGTGCCAGCAGCTTAGGTTTCGAGTATGAGCAGTTCTTC
.	TRBV27	TRBJ1-5	.	18	CASSLLRGGELSNQPQHF	TGTGCCAGCAGTTTATTGCGCGGGGGGGAACTTAGCAATCAGCCCCAGCATTTT
many	TRBV28	TRBJ2-7	.	14	CASSFLSVSYEQYF	TGTGCCAGCAGTTTTCTATCTGTTTCCTACGAGCAGTACTTC
.	TRBV7-2	TRBJ1-2	.	14	CASSFPVDGYGYTF	TGTGCCAGCAGCTTCCCTGTAGATGGCTATGGCTACACCTTC
.	TRBV28	TRBJ1-5	TRBD1	14	CASSRGLLNQPQHF	TGTGCCAGCAGCAGGGGGCTTCTGAATCAGCCCCAGCATTTT
few	TRBV7-9	TRBJ1-1	.	15	CASSFPTGVGAEAFF	TGTGCCAGCAGCTTCCCGACAGGCGTGGGGGCTGAAGCTTTCTTT
few	TRBV5-6	TRBJ1-5	.	13	CASSLGPNQPQHF	TGTGCCAGCAGCTTGGGTCCCAATCAGCCCCAGCATTTT
.	TRBV11-1	TRBJ2-1	.	15	CASSLGLGKSNEQFF	TGTGCCAGCAGCTTAGGACTAGGCAAAAGCAATGAGCAGTTCTTC
.	TRBV28	TRBJ2-2	TRBD1	16	CASSSRTGPNTGELFF	TGTGCCAGCAGTTCACGGACAGGGCCGAACACCGGGGAGCTGTTTTTT
.	TRBV28	TRBJ1-5	.	13	CASAGRGNQPQHF	TGTGCCAGTGCCGGGCGGGGCAATCAGCCCCAGCATTTT
few	TRBV27	TRBJ2-1	.	16	CASSLQGTGPNNEQFF	TGTGCCAGCAGTCTCCAGGGTACAGGGCCTAACAATGAGCAGTTCTTC
.	TRBV11-2	TRBJ2-3	.	15	CASSLVNVGTDTQYF	TGTGCCAGCAGCTTAGTCAACGTGGGCACAGATACGCAGTATTTT
.	TRBV11-2	TRBJ2-1	TRBD2	17	CASSTGLAGVKDNEQFF	TGTGCCAGCAGCACAGGACTAGCGGGAGTAAAGGACAATGAGCAGTTCTTC
many	TRBV4-2	TRBJ2-7	TRBD1	16	CASSQDPGTGGNEQYF	TGTGCCAGCAGCCAGGATCCCGGGACAGGGGGCAACGAGCAGTACTTC
.	TRBV28	TRBJ2-5	.	14	CASSLRGYQETQYF	TGTGCCAGCAGTTTAAGAGGGTACCAAGAGACCCAGTACTTC
.	TRBV6-4	TRBJ2-3	TRBD2	16	CASSERSGRGTDTQYF	TGTGCCAGCAGCGAACGAAGCGGGAGAGGGACAGATACGCAGTATTTT
once	TRBV29-1	TRBJ2-1	TRBD2	13	CSVELGRGDEQFF	TGCAGCGTTGAACTGGGACGGGGGGATGAGCAGTTCTTC
.	TRBV6-1	TRBJ2-1	TRBD2	16	CASSETSGRAYNEQFF	TGTGCCAGCAGTGAGACTAGCGGGAGAGCTTACAATGAGCAGTTCTTC
.	TRBV5-1	TRBJ1-3	.	17	CASSFGQTGLAGNTIYF	TGCGCCAGCAGCTTTGGTCAAACAGGGTTGGCAGGAAACACCATATATTTT
.	TRBV10-3	TRBJ2-1	TRBD2	15	CAIRGTSISYNEQFF	TGTGCCATCAGGGGGACTAGCATCTCCTACAATGAGCAGTTCTTC
.	TRBV5-4	TRBJ2-3	TRBD1	16	CASTPRDSRSTDTQYF	TGTGCCAGCACCCCTAGGGACAGCCGGAGCACAGATACGCAGTATTTT
.	TRBV28	TRBJ1-5	.	13	CASSFLLQQPQHF	TGTGCCAGCAGTTTCCTGTTGCAACAGCCCCAGCATTTT
few	TRBV7-9	TRBJ2-2	.	16	CASSPQTGRKTGELFF	TGTGCCAGCAGCCCTCAAACAGGGAGGAAGACCGGGGAGCTGTTTTTT
.	TRBV29-1	TRBJ2-5	.	13	CSLPGPREETQYF	TGCAGCCTTCCGGGGCCCAGGGAAGAGACCCAGTACTTC
.	TRBV19	TRBJ2-3	.	15	CASSIEGRAADTQYF	TGTGCCAGTAGTATAGAGGGCAGGGCGGCAGATACGCAGTATTTT
.	TRBV19	TRBJ1-1	.	14	CASSIWGLDTEAFF	TGTGCCAGTAGTATTTGGGGGCTCGACACTGAAGCTTTCTTT
.	TRBV7-9	TRBJ2-1	.	14	CASSHRDFYNEQFF	TGTGCCAGCAGCCACCGGGACTTTTACAATGAGCAGTTCTTC
.	TRBV5-4	TRBJ2-5	TRBD2	15	CASSSYGGLGETQYF	TGTGCCAGCAGCTCTTACGGGGGGTTAGGAGAGACCCAGTACTTC